The T cell receptor (beta chain) under discussion was sequenced for a study of T cell repertoires in cytomegalovirus infection. TCRdb passed the reads through MiXCR, listing each CDR3 protein once. In the table there are 550,000 to 850,000 distinct CDR3 sequences, 30% to 35% of which are singletons. Broader study findings: CMV-specific HLA-C-restricted TCR beta clonotypes dominated the ex vivo response. There were carriers of CMV plus the relevant HLA, and cumulative public TCR beta family frequency identified them.

This clonotype has a handful of counts. Its target is unknown. The sample here was cultured PBMCs, taken from culture after CMV antigen stimulation. This clonotype was obtained from a human donor in good health (CMV status not recorded). Some clones in this sample may be carry-over from other donors' samples.

CDR3 amino acids: CASSLARLADLYEQFF. CDR3 coding DNA: TGTGCCAGCAGCTTAGCCCGCCTAGCGGACTTATATGAGCAGTTCTTC. This chain connects TRBV11-2 to TRBJ2-1; 7 positions agree with TRBD2. Germline V gives CDR1 SGHAT, CDR2 FQNNGV. The CDR3 consists of 16 residues. V gave up 1 base and J gave up 8 bases; unmatched junction bases: 11.